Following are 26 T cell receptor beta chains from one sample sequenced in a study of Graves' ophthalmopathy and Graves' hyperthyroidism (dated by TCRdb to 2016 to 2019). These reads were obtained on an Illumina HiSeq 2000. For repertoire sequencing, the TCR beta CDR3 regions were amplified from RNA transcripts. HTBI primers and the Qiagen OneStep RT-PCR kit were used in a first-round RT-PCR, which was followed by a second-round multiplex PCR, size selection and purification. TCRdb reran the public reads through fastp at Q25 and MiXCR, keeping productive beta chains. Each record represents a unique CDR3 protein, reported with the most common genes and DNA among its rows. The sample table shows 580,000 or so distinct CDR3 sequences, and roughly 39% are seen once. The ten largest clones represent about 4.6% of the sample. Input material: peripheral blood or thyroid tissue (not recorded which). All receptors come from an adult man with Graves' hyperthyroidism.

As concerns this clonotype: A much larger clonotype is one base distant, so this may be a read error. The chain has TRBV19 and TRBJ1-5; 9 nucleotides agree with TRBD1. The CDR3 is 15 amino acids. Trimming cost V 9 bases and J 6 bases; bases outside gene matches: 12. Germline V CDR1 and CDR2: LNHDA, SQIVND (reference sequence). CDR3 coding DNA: TGTGCCAGCGGGCTCGGGACAGGGAGAGTTCAGCCCCAGCATTTT. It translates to CASGLGTGRVQPQHF. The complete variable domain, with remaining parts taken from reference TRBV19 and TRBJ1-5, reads DGGITQSPKYLFRKEGQNVTLSCEQNLNHDAMYWYRQDPGQGLRLIYYSQIVNDFQKGDIAEGYSVSREKKESFPLTVTSAQKNPTAFYLCASGLGTGRVQPQHFGDGTRLSIL.

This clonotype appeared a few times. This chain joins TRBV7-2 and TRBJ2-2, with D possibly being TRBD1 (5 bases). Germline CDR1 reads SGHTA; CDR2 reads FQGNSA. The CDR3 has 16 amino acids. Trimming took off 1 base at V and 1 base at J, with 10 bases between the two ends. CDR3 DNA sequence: TGTGCCAGCAGCTTAGTGAAGGGGCTGAACACCGGGGAGCTGTTTTTT. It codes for CASSLVKGLNTGELFF.

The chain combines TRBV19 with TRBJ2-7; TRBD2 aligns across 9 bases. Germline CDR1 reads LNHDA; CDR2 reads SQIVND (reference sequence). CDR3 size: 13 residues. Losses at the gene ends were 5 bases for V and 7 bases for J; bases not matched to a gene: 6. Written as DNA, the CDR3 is TGTGCCAGTAGTTTGAGCGGGAGGAGTGAGCAGTACTTC. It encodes CASSLSGRSEQYF.

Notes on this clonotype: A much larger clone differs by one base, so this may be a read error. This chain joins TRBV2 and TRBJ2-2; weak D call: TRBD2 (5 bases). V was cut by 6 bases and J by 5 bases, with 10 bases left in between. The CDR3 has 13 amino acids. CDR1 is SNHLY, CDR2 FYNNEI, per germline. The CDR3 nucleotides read TGTGCCAGCAGGGCGGGTCCTACCGGGGAGCTGTTTTTT. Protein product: CASRAGPTGELFF.

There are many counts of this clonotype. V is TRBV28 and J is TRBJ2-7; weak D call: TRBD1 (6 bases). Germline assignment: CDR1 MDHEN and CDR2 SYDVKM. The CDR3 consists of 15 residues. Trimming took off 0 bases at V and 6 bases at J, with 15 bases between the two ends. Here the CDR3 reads CASSLWNQGLGEQYF. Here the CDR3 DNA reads TGTGCCAGCAGTTTATGGAATCAGGGGCTAGGCGAGCAGTACTTC.

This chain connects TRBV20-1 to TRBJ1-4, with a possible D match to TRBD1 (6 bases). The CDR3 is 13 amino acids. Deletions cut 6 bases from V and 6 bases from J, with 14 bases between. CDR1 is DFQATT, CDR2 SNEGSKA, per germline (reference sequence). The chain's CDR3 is CSAIEGGDEKLFF. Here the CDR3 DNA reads TGCAGTGCGATAGAGGGGGGGGATGAAAAACTGTTTTTT.

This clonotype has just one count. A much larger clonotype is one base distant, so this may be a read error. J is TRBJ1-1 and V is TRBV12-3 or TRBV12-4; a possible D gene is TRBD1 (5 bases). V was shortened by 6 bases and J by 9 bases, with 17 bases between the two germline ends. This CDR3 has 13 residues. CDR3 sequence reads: CASSKLTVGQAFF. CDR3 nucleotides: TGTGCCAGCAGCAAATTGACAGTCGGTCAAGCTTTCTTT.

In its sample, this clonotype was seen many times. The CDR3, as DNA: TGTGCCAGCGCCCCCCTAACTAGCGGGAGCGTCAGGGGGGAGCTGTTTTTT. As protein: CASAPLTSGSVRGELFF. This sequence joins TRBV5-6 and TRBJ2-2, with 11 bases that match TRBD2. With V trimmed by 7 bases and J by 8 bases, 16 bases remained unmatched. The CDR3 totals 17 residues. The germline V gene has CDR1 SGHDT and CDR2 YYEEEE.

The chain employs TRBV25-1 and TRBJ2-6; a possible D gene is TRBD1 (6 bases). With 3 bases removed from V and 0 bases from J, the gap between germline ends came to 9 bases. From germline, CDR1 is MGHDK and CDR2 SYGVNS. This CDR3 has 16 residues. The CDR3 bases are TGTGCCAGCAGTGATGGGGGCGGCTCTGGGGCCAACGTCCTGACTTTC. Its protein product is CASSDGGGSGANVLTF.

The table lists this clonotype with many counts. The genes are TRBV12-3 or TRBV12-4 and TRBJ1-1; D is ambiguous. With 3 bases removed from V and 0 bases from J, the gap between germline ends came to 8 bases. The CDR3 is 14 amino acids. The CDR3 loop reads CASSLTDMNTEAFF. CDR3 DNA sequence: TGTGCCAGCAGTTTGACCGATATGAACACTGAAGCTTTCTTT.

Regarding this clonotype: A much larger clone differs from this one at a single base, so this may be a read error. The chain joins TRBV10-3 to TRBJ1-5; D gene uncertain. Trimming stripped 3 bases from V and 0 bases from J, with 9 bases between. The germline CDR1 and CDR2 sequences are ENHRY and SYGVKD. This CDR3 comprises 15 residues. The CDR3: CAISEAGYSNQPQHF. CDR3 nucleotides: TGTGCCATCAGTGAAGCGGGATATAGCAATCAGCCCCAGCATTTT.

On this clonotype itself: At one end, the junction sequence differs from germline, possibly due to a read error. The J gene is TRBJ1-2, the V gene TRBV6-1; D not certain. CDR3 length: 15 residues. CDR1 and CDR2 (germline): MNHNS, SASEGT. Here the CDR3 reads CASSQAREPAYGHTF. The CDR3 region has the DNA TGTGCCAGCAGCCAAGCGCGGGAGCCGGCCTATGGCCACACCTTC.

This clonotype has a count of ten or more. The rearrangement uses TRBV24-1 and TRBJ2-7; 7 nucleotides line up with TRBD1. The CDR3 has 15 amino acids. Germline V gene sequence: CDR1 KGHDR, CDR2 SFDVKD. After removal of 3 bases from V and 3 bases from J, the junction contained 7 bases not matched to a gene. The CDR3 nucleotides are TGTGCCACCAGTGATGGGACAGAAAACCACTACGAGCAGTACTTC. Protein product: CATSDGTENHYEQYF.

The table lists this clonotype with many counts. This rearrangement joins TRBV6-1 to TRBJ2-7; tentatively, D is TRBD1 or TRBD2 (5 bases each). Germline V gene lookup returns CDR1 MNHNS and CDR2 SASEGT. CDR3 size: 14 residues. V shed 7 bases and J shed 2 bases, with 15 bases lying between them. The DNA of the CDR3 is TGTGCCAGCACCAGGGACCCTAGCCCCTACGAGCAGTACTTC. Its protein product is CASTRDPSPYEQYF.

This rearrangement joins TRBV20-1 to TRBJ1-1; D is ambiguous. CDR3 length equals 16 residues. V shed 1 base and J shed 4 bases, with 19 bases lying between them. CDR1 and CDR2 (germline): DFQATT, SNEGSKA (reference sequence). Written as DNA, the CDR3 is TGCAGTGCTAGAGGGAGAGCCAGCGGGATGGTCACTGAAGCTTTCTTT. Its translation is CSARGRASGMVTEAFF.

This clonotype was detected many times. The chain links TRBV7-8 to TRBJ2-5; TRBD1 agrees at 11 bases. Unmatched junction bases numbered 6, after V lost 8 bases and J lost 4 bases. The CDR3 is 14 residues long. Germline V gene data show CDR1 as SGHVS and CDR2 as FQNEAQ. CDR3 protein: CASVLDRGLETQYF. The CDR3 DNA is TGTGCCAGCGTCCTGGACAGGGGGCTAGAGACCCAGTACTTC.

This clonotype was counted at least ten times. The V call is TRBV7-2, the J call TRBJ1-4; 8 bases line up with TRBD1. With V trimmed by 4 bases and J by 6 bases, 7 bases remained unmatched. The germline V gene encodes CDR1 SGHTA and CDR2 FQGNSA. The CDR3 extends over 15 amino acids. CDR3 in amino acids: CASSSRQGRDEKLFF. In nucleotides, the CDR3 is TGTGCCAGCAGCTCTCGACAGGGGAGAGATGAAAAACTGTTTTTT.

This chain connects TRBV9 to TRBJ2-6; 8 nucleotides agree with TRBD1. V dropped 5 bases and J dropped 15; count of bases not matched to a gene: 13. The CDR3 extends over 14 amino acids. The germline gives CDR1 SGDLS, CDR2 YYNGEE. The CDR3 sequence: CASSRTRTGLGLTF. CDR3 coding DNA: TGTGCCAGCAGTCGTACCAGGACAGGGCTCGGCCTGACTTTC.

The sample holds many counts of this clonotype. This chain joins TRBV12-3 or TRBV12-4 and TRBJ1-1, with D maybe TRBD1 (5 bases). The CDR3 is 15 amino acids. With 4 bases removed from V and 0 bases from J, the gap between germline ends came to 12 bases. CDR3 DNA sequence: TGTGCCAGCAGTTCGACAGCCACTCTGAACACTGAAGCTTTCTTT. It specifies CASSSTATLNTEAFF.

The CDR3 loop reads CASSASHRGQSGELFF. The CDR3, as DNA: TGTGCCAGCAGCGCCTCCCACAGGGGGCAAAGCGGGGAGCTGTTTTTT. The chain employs TRBV9 and TRBJ2-2; TRBD1 aligns across 9 bases. CDR3 size: 16 residues. The germline V gene encodes CDR1 SGDLS and CDR2 YYNGEE. After removal of 3 bases from V and 7 bases from J, the junction contained 10 bases not matched to a gene. Supplemented by reference TRBV9 and TRBJ2-2, the full variable domain reads DSGVTQTPKHLITATGQRVTLRCSPRSGDLSVYWYQQSLDQGLQFLIQYYNGEERAKGNILERFSAQQFPDLHSELNLSSLELGDSALYFCASSASHRGQSGELFFGEGSRLTVL.

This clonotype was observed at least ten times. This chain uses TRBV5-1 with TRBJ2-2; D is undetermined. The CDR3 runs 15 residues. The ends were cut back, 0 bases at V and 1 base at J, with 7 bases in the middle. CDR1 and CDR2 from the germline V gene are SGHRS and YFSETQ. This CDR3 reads CASSLVQLNTGELFF. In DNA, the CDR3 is TGCGCCAGCAGCTTGGTTCAGCTGAACACCGGGGAGCTGTTTTTT. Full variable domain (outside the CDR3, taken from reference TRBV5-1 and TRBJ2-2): KAGVTQTPRYLIKTRGQQVTLSCSPISGHRSVSWYQQTPGQGLQFLFEYFSETQRNKGNFPGRFSGRQFSNSRSEMNVSTLELGDSALYLCASSLVQLNTGELFFGEGSRLTVL.

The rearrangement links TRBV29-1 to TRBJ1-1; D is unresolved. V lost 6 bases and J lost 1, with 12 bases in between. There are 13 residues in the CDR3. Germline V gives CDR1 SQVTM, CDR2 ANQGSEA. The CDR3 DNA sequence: TGCAGCGTCACAACTAGCGGGAACACTGAAGCTTTCTTT. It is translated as CSVTTSGNTEAFF.

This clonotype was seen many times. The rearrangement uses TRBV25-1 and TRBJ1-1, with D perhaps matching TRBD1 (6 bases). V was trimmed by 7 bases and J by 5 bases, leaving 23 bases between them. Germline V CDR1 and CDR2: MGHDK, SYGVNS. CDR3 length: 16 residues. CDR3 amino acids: CASTSLNGAQGTEAFF. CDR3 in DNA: TGTGCCAGCACCTCCCTAAACGGAGCCCAGGGGACTGAAGCTTTCTTT.

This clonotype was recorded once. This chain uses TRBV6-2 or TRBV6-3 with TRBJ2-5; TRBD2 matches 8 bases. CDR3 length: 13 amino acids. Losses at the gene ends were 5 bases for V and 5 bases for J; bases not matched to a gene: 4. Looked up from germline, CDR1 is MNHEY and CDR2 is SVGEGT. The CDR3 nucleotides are TGTGCCAGCAGTAGGACTAGCAAGGAGACCCAGTACTTC. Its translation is CASSRTSKETQYF.

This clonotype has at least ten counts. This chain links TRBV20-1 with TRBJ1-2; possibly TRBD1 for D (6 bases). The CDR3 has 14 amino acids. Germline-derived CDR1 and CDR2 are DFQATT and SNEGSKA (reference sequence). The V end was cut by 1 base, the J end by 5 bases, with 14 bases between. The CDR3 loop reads CSARGQGRVYGYTF. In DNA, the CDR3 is TGCAGTGCTAGAGGCCAGGGGCGCGTGTATGGCTACACCTTC.

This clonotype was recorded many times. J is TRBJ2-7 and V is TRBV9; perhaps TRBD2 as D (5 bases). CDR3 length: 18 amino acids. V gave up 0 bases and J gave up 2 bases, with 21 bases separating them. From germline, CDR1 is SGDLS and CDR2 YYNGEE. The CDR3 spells CASSVGPGGYGTAYEQYF. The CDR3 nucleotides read TGTGCCAGCAGCGTAGGTCCCGGAGGCTACGGCACTGCCTACGAGCAGTACTTC. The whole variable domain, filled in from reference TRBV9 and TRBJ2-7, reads DSGVTQTPKHLITATGQRVTLRCSPRSGDLSVYWYQQSLDQGLQFLIQYYNGEERAKGNILERFSAQQFPDLHSELNLSSLELGDSALYFCASSVGPGGYGTAYEQYFGPGTRLTVT.